These 13 T cell receptor beta chains were all obtained from the same sample, sequenced in a study of Ad26.COV2.S vaccination and SARS-CoV-2 variants. Treatment described: roughly 20 received Ad26.COV2.S at low or high dose, single or two shots; 5 received placebo; per-sample allocation not given. Sampling happened 63 days after the first vaccine or placebo injection. Clones were read by immunoSEQ multiplex PCR, and TCRdb kept only the in-frame ones, dropping some. The top ten clones hold about 1.7% of a sample with roughly 400,000 clones, 92% of them seen once. Sequenced here: peripheral blood, sampled in a trial of Ad26.COV2.S vaccine versus placebo. All receptors come from a person between 18 and 60 years old who received the Ad26.COV2.S COVID-19 vaccine or a placebo.

J is TRBJ2-7 and V is TRBV19; 7 nucleotides align to TRBD1. The germline V gene encodes CDR1 LNHDA and CDR2 SQIVND (reference sequence). V trimming: 4 bases; J trimming: 2 bases; junction bases outside the gene matches: 11. The length of the CDR3 is 16 residues. The CDR3 DNA is TGTGCCAGTAGTAACCCAGGGGACAGCTTACCCTACGAGCAGTACTTC. Its protein product is CASSNPGDSLPYEQYF.

The chain has TRBV7-6 and TRBJ2-6; 10 bases are shared with TRBD1. The trim removed 5 bases at V and 0 bases at J, leaving 4 bases unmatched. This CDR3 spans 17 amino acids. Germline values: CDR1 SGHVS, CDR2 FNYEAQ. For the CDR3, the DNA is TGTGCCAGCAGCCCCCGGACAGGGGGCTCTGGGGCCAACGTCCTGACTTTC. Protein product: CASSPRTGGSGANVLTF.

The rearrangement uses TRBV7-2 and TRBJ2-3, with 8 bases fitting TRBD2. The CDR3 contains 14 residues. Germline V lookup: CDR1 SGHTA, CDR2 FQGNSA. V was pared by 8 bases and J by 0 bases, with 4 bases of the junction left unmatched. CDR3 in DNA: TGTGCCAGCGCCCGGGGGGGGAGCACAGATACGCAGTATTTT. It translates to CASARGGSTDTQYF.

This clone appeared once. The V call is TRBV2, the J call TRBJ2-3; D remains ambiguous. There are 14 residues in the CDR3. Germline lookup yields CDR1 SNHLY and CDR2 FYNNEI. Trimming left V 2 bases short and J 0 bases short, with 6 bases between. In nucleotides, the CDR3 is TGTGCCAGCAGTGAATGGTCTAGCACAGATACGCAGTATTTT. Its protein is CASSEWSSTDTQYF.

The chain joins TRBV19 to TRBJ2-6; D may be TRBD1 or TRBD2 (5 bases each). CDR3 length: 14 residues. Germline-derived CDR1 and CDR2 are LNHDA and SQIVND (reference sequence). Trimming shortened V by 5 bases and J by 11 bases, and 16 bases separated the two germline ends. In DNA, the CDR3 is TGTGCCAGTAGTCCTGGGACGGCCGTTCACGTCCTGACTTTC. It encodes CASSPGTAVHVLTF.

The chain couples TRBV3-1 (or the pseudogene TRBV3-2) to TRBJ2-1; D gene unclear. The germline V gene encodes CDR1 LGHDT and CDR2 YNNKEL (reference sequence). The CDR3 is 13 amino acids. V lost 0 bases and J lost 9, with 9 bases in between. The CDR3 nucleotides are TGTGCCAGCAGCCAAGATCCTCTCCTTGAGCAGTTCTTC. Protein: CASSQDPLLEQFF.

This clone occurred a few times. The chain has TRBV6-5 and TRBJ2-7, with D unresolved. V lost 2 bases to trimming and J lost 3 bases, with 8 bases between them. Germline CDR1 MNHEY, CDR2 SVGAGI. The CDR3 covers 13 residues. The chain's CDR3 is CASSYTSIYEQYF. The CDR3 nucleotides read TGTGCCAGCAGTTACACCTCAATCTACGAGCAGTACTTC.

The rearrangement uses TRBV7-8 and TRBJ1-5, with D maybe TRBD1 (6 bases). Per the germline V gene, CDR1 is SGHVS and CDR2 is FQNEAQ. CDR3 length: 14 amino acids. The V end was cut by 5 bases, the J end by 6 bases, with 14 bases between. CDR3 nucleotide sequence: TGTGCCAGCAGCGGTGGGGGGCTGGCTCAGCCCCAGCATTTT. It translates to CASSGGGLAQPQHF.

V gene TRBV5-6 combines with J gene TRBJ2-7, with TRBD2 as a possible D gene (6 bases). Germline values: CDR1 SGHDT, CDR2 YYEEEE. V gave up 5 bases and J gave up 7 bases, with 16 bases separating them. The CDR3 loop spans 13 amino acids. DNA of the CDR3: TGTGCCAGCAGATTGATTGGGAGGAGGGAGCAGTACTTC. It codes for CASRLIGRREQYF.

The V and J genes are TRBV11-2 and TRBJ2-1; D is possibly TRBD1 (6 bases). The V gene's germline CDR1 is SGHAT and CDR2 FQNNGV. V shed 4 bases and J shed 3 bases, with 10 bases lying between them. The CDR3 extends over 14 amino acids. The CDR3 loop reads CASSSVRGYNEQFF. Here the CDR3 DNA reads TGTGCCAGCAGCTCAGTCAGGGGCTACAATGAGCAGTTCTTC.

CDR3 residues: CASSLTPPPTSTDTQYF. CDR3 bases: TGTGCCAGCAGCCTAACCCCCCCGCCGACTAGCACAGATACGCAGTATTTT. The chain joins TRBV7-2 to TRBJ2-3; no clear D gene. V lost 5 bases and J lost 0, with 18 bases in between. There are 17 residues in the CDR3. Germline V gives CDR1 SGHTA, CDR2 FQGNSA.

The V call is TRBV27, the J call TRBJ1-6; D is uncertain. Trimming stripped 4 bases from V and 9 bases from J, with 16 bases between. CDR1 MNHEY and CDR2 SMNVEV come from the germline V gene (reference sequence). The CDR3 loop spans 15 amino acids. The CDR3 sequence is CASSSDTVPFSPLHF. For the CDR3, the DNA is TGTGCCAGCAGTTCAGACACCGTCCCTTTTTCACCCCTCCACTTT.

The chain recombines TRBV19 with TRBJ2-2; 11 bases map to TRBD2. Germline CDR1 is LNHDA and CDR2 is SQIVND (reference sequence). The ends lost 3 bases at V and 0 bases at J; junction bases unmatched: 3. This CDR3 comprises 17 residues. In DNA form, the CDR3 reads TGTGCCAGTAGTATCCTAGCGGGGGGCGCGAACACCGGGGAGCTGTTTTTT. Its translation is CASSILAGGANTGELFF.